This TCR beta chain was recovered during a study of blood T cell repertoires in COVID-19. Sequencing was performed with immunoSEQ multiplex PCR; in TCRdb, only in-frame clones are kept and a portion is missing. The sample lists fewer than 200,000 clones, around 90% occurring once. The V gene lost 7 bases and the J gene lost 4 bases, with 13 bases spanning the gap. CDR1 is GTSNPN, CDR2 SVGIG, per germline (reference sequence). The CDR3 consists of 13 residues. The TCR sequence derives from a man aged 55 to 69 with acute or convalescent COVID-19. The chain employs TRBV30 and TRBJ2-2, with D perhaps TRBD2 (5 bases). The source material was peripheral blood. The CDR3 reads CASFGLGTGELFF. In nucleotides, the CDR3 is TGTGCCTCCTTCGGACTTGGCACCGGGGAGCTGTTTTTT.